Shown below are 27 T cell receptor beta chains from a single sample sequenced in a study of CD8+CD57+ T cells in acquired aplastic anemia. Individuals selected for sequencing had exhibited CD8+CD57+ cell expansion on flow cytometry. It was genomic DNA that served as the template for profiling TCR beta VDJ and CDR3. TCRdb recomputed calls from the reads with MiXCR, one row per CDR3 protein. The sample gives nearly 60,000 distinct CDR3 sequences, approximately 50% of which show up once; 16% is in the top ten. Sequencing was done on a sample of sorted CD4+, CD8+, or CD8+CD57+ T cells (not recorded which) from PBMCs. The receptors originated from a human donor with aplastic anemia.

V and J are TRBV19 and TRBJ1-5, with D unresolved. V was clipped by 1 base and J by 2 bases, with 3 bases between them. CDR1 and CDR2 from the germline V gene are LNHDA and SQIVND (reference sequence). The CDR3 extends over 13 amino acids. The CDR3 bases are TGTGCCAGTAGTATAGGGGGCAATCAGCCCCAGCATTTT. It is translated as CASSIGGNQPQHF.

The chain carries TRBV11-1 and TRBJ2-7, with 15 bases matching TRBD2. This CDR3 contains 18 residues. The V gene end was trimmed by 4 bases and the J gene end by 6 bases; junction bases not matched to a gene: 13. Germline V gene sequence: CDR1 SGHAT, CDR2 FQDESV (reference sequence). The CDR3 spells CASSYRTSGGATHCEQYV. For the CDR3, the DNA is TGTGCCAGCAGCTATAGGACTAGCGGGGGGGCCACGCACTGCGAGCAGTACGTC.

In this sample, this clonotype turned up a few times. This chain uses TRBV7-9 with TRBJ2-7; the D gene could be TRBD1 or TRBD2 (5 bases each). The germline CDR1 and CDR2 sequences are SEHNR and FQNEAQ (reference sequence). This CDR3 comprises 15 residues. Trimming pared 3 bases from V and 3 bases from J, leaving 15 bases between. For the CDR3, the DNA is TGTGCCAGCAGCTTTGTATCACGGGACGGCTACGAGCAGTACTTC. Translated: CASSFVSRDGYEQYF.

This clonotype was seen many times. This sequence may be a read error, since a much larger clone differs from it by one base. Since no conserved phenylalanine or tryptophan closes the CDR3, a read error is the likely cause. In DNA, the CDR3 is TGCAGCGTGGAGGTTGCTTCAAGGGGAGAGACCCAGTACTCC. Protein sequence: CSVEVASRGETQYS. V gene TRBV29-1 combines with J gene TRBJ2-5, with D perhaps being TRBD1 or TRBD2 (5 bases each). CDR1 and CDR2 (germline): SQVTM, ANQGSEA. CDR3 size: 14 residues. V shed 6 bases and J shed 4 bases, with 18 bases lying between them.

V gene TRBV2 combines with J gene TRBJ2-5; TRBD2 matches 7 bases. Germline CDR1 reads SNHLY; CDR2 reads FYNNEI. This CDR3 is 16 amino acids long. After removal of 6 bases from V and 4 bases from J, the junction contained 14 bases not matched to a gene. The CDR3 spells CASRAGDRSIGETQYF. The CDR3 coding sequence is TGTGCCAGCAGGGCGGGAGATAGAAGTATAGGAGAGACCCAGTACTTC.

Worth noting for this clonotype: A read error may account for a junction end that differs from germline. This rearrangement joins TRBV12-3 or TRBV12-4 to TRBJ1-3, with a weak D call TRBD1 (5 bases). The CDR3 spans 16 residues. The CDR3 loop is CASSLGAPLSGNTIYF. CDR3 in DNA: TGTGCCAGCAGCTTAGGGGCCCCGCTCTCTGGAAACACCATATATTTT.

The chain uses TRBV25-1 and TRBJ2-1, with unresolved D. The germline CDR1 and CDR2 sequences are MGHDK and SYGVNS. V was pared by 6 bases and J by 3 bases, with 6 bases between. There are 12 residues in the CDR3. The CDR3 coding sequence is TGTGCCAGCAGGTCATTCTACAATGAGCAGTTCTTC. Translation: CASRSFYNEQFF.

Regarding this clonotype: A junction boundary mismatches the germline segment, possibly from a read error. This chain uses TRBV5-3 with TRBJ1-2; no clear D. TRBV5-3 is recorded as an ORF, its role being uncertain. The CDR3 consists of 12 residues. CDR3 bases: TGTGCCAGCAGCTCCGATTCAGATGGCTACACCTTC. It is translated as CASSSDSDGYTF.

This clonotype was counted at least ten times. The CDR3 DNA sequence: TGTGCCACCAGCAGAGATAGCGGGGGGGCAGATACGCAGTATTTT. As protein: CATSRDSGGADTQYF. The chain couples TRBV15 to TRBJ2-3; 11 bases align to TRBD2. The junction had 0 bases not matched to a gene; V was cut back by 0 bases and J by 4 bases. This CDR3 comprises 15 residues. The V gene's germline CDR1 is LNHNV and CDR2 YYDKDF (reference sequence).

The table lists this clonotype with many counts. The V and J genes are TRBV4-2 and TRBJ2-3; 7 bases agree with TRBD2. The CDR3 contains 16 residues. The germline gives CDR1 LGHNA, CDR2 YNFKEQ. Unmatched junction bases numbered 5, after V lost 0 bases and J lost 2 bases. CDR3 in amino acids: CASSQDPTSITDTQYF. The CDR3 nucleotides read TGTGCCAGCAGCCAAGACCCGACTAGCATCACAGATACGCAGTATTTT.

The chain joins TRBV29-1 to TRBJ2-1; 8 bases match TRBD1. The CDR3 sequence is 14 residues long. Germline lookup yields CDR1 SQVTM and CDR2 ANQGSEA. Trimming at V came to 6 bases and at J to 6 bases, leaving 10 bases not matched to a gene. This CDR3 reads CSVLRTGRINEQFF. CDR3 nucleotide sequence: TGCAGCGTCCTTCGGACAGGGCGGATCAATGAGCAGTTCTTC.

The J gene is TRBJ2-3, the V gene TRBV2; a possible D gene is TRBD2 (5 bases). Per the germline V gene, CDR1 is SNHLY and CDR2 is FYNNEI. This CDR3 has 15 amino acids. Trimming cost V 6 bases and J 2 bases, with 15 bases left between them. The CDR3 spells CASSPRRAVTDTQYF. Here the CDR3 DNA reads TGTGCCAGCAGCCCTCGGCGGGCTGTCACAGATACGCAGTATTTT.

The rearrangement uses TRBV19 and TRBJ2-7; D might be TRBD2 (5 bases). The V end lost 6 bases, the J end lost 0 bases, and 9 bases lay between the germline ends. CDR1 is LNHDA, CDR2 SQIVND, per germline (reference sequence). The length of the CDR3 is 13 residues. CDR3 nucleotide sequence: TGTGCCAGTAGCGATCGGGGCTCCTACGAGCAGTACTTC. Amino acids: CASSDRGSYEQYF.

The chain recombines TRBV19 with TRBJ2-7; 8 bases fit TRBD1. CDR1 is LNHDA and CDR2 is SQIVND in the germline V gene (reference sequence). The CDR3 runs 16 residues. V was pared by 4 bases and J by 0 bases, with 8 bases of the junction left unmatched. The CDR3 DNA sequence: TGTGCCAGTAGTACTAGGACAGGGAGCCTCTCCTACGAGCAGTACTTC. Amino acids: CASSTRTGSLSYEQYF.

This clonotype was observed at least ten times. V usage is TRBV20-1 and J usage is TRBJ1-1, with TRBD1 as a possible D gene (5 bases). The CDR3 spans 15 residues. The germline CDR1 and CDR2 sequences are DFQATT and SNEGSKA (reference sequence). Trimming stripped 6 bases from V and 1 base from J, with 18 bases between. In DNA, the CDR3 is TGCAGTGCCCCGAGGGTTGAGGGGCCGAACACTGAAGCTTTCTTT. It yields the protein CSAPRVEGPNTEAFF.

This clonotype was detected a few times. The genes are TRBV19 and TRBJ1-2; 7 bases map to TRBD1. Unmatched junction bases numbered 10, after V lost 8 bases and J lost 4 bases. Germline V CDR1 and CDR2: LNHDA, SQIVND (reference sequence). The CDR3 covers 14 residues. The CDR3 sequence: CASGGGGDRYGYTF. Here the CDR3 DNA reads TGTGCCAGTGGTGGAGGGGGCGATCGCTATGGCTACACCTTC.

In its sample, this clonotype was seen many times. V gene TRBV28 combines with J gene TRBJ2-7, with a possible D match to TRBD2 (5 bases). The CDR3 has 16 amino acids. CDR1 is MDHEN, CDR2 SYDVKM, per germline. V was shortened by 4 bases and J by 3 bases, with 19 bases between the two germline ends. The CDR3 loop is CASSSPTDSGNYEQYF. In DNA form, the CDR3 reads TGTGCCAGCAGTTCCCCGACCGACTCCGGGAACTACGAGCAGTACTTC.

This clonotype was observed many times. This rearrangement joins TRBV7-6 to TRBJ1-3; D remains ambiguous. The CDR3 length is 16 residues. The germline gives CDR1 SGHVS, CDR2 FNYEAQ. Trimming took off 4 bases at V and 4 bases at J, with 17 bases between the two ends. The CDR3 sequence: CASSSPDPTFGNTIYF. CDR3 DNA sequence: TGTGCCAGCAGCTCACCAGACCCTACCTTCGGAAACACCATATATTTT.

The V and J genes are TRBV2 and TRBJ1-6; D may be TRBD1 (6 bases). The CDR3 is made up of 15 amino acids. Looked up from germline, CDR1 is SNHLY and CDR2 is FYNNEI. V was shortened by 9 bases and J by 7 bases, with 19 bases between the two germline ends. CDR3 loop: CASNVQGPRNSPLHF. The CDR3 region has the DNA TGTGCCAGTAATGTACAGGGTCCTAGAAATTCACCCCTCCACTTT.

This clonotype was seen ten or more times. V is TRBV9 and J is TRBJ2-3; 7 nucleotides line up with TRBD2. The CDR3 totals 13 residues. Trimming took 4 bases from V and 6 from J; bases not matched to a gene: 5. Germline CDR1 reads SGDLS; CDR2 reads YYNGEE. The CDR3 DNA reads TGTGCCAGCAGCCAGTGGGGGGGGGATACGCAGTATTTT. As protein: CASSQWGGDTQYF.

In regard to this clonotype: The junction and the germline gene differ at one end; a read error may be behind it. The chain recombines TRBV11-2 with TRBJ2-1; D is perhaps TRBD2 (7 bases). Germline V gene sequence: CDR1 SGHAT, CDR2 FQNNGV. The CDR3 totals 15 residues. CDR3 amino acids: CASSGRGRGRDERSF. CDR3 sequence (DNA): TGTGCCAGCAGCGGCCGGGGGCGGGGGAGGGATGAGCGGTCCTTC.

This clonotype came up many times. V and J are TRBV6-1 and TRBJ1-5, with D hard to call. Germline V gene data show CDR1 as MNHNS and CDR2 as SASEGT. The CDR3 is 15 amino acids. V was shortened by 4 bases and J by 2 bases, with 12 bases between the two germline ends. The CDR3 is CASSAGRSGNQPQHF. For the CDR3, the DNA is TGTGCCAGCAGTGCTGGACGGTCGGGCAATCAGCCCCAGCATTTT.

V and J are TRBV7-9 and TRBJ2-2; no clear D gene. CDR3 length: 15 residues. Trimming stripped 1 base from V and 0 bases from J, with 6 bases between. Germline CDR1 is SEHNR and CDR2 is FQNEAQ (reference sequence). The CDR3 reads CASSLEQSNTGELFF. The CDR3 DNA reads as TGTGCCAGCAGCTTAGAACAGTCGAACACCGGGGAGCTGTTTTTT.

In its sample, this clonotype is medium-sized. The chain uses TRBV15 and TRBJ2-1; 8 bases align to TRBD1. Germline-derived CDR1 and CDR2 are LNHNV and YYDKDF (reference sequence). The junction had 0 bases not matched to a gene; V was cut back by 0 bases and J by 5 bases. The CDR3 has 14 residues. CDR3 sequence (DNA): TGTGCCACCAGCAGAGAGACAGGGGACAATGAGCAGTTCTTC. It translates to CATSRETGDNEQFF.

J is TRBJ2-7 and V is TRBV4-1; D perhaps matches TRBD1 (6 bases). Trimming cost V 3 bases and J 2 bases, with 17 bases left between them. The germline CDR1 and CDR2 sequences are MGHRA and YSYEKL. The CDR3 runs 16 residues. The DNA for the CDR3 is TGCGCCAGCAGCCAGAGGATCCGGGACACCACCTACGAGCAGTACTTC. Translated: CASSQRIRDTTYEQYF.

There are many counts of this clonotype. In nucleotides, the CDR3 is TGTGCCAGTAGTCCCTCGACAGGGGCCCAAGGAGCTTTCTTT. It codes for CASSPSTGAQGAFF. The V and J genes are TRBV19 and TRBJ1-1, with 8 bases aligning to TRBD1. This CDR3 is built from 14 residues. The V segment lost 5 bases and the J segment 10 bases; nucleotides outside the gene matches: 12. Per germline, CDR1 LNHDA and CDR2 SQIVND (reference sequence).

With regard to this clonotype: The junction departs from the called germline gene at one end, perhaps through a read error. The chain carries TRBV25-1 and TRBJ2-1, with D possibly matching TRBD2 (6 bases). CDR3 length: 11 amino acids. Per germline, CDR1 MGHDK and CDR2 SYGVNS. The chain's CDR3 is CASILANKQLF. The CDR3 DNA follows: TGTGCCAGCATACTAGCCAATAAGCAGCTCTTC.